This section outlines one TCR beta chain sequence together with its context. The sample comes from a study of shared clonotypes between healthy human individuals. This CDR3 is 16 amino acids long. J gave up 2 bases and V 5 bases, and 4 bases lay outside the gene matches. CDR1 and CDR2 (germline): SGHNT, YYREEE (reference sequence). For each subset, genomic DNA was distributed in equal portions over several immunoSEQ plates. The method was immunoSEQ multiplex PCR; TCRdb's version includes in-frame clones alone and lacks a portion of them. The sample holds approximately 2,300,000 clones; 85% to 95% are singletons and the top ten take 0.3% to 0.4%. Memory CD4+ cells were the fraction left after CD45RA+ naive selection.

This clonotype was sampled from a young man in good health. Some clones in this sample may be carry-over from other donors' samples. The chain employs TRBV5-4 and TRBJ2-3; 14 bases line up with TRBD2. Material for sequencing was naive CD4+ T cells from PBMCs. Documented subset: CD45RA+ positively selected. The CDR3 sequence: CASRKGLAGATDTQYF. The CDR3 DNA is TGTGCCAGCAGAAAGGGACTAGCGGGAGCCACAGATACGCAGTATTTT. The full variable domain, with the rest looked up from reference TRBV5-4 and TRBJ2-3, is ETGVTQSPTHLIKTRGQQVTLRCSSQSGHNTVSWYQQALGQGPQFIFQYYREEENGRGNFPPRFSGLQFPNYSSELNVNALELDDSALYLCASRKGLAGATDTQYFGPGTRLTVL.